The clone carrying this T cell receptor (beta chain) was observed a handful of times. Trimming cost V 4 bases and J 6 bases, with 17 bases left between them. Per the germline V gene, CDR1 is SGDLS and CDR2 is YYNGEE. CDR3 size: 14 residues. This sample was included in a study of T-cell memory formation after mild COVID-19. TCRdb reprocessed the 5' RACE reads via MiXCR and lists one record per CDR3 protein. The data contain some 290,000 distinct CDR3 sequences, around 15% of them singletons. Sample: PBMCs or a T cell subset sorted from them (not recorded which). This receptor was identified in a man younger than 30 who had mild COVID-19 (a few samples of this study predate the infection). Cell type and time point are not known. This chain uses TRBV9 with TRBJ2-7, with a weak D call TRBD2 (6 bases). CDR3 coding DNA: TGTGCCAGCAGCCCGGCGGGGACCCCTGGCGAGCAGTACTTC. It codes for CASSPAGTPGEQYF.